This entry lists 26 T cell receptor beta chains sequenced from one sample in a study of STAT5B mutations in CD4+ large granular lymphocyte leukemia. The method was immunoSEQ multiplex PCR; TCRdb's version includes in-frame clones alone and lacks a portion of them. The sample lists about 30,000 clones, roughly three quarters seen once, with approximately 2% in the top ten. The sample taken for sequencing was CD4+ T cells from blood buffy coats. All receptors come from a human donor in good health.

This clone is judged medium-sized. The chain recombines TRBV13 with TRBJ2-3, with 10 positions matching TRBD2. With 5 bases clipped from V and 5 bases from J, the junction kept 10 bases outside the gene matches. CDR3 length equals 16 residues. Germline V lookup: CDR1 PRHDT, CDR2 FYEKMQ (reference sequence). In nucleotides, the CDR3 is TGTGCCAGCAGCACCACCCTAGCGGGGGAGGGAGATACGCAGTATTTT. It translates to CASSTTLAGEGDTQYF.

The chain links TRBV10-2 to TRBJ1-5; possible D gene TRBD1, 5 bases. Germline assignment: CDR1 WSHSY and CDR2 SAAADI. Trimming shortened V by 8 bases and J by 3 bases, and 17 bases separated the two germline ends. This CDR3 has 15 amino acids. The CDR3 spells CASFAGGGFNQPQHF. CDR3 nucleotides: TGCGCCAGCTTCGCAGGCGGGGGATTCAATCAGCCCCAGCATTTT.

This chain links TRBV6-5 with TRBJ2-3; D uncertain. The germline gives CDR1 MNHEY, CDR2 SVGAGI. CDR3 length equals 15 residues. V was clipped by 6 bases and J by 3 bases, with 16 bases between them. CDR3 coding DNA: TGTGCCAGCAGCCAAAATAAGCCTGGTACAGATACGCAGTATTTT. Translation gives CASSQNKPGTDTQYF.

Here the CDR3 DNA reads TGTGCCAGCAGCTACAGCCTCTCTGGGGCCAACGTCCTGACTTTC. It yields the protein CASSYSLSGANVLTF. The genes are TRBV7-9 and TRBJ2-6, with D hard to call. V shed 4 bases and J shed 0 bases, with 7 bases lying between them. CDR3 length: 15 amino acids. From germline, CDR1 is SEHNR and CDR2 FQNEAQ (reference sequence).

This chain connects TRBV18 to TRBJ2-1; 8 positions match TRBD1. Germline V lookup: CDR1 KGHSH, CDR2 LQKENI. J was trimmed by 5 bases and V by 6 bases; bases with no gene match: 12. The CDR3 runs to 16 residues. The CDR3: CASSLDRGRGDNEQFF. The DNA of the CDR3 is TGTGCCAGCTCCCTCGACAGGGGTAGAGGGGACAATGAGCAGTTCTTC.

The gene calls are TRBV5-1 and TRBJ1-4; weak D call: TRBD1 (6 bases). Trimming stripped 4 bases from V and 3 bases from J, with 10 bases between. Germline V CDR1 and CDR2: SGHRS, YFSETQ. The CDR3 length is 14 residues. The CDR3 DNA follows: TGCGCCAGCAGCCCCGGGACACCTAATGAAAAACTGTTTTTT. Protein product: CASSPGTPNEKLFF.

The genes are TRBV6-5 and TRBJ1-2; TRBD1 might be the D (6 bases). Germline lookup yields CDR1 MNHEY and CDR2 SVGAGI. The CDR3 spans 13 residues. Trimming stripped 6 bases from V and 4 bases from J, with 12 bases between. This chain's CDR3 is CASSPGGPYGYTF. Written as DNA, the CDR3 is TGTGCCAGCAGCCCTGGGGGGCCCTATGGCTACACCTTC.

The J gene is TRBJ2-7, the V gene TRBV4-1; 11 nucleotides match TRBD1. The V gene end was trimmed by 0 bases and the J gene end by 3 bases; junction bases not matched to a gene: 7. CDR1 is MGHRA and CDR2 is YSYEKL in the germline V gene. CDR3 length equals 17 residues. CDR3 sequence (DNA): TGCGCCAGCAGCCAAGAAAAATGGGGACAGGGGGTCTACGAGCAGTACTTC. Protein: CASSQEKWGQGVYEQYF.

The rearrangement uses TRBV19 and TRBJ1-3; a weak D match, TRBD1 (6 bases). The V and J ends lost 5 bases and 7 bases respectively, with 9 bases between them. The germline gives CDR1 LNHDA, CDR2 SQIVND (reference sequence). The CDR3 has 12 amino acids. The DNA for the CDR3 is TGTGCCAGTAGTCCTCAGGGGAACACCATATATTTT. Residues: CASSPQGNTIYF.

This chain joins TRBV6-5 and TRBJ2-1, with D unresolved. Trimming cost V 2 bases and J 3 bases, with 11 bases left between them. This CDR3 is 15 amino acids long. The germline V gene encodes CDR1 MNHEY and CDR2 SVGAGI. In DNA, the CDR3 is TGTGCCAGCAGTTACCGACCCCTGTACTACAATGAGCAGTTCTTC. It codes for CASSYRPLYYNEQFF.

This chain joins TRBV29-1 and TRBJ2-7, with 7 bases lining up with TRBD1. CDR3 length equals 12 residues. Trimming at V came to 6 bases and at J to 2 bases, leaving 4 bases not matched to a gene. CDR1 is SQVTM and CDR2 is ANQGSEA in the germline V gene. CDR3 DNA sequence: TGCAGCGTCTTGACAGGGCCCTACGAGCAGTACTTC. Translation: CSVLTGPYEQYF.

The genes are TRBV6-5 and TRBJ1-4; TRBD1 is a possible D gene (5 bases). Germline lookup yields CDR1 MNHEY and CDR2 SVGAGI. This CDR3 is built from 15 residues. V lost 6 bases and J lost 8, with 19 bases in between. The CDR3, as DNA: TGTGCCAGCAGACCCGGACTGGGAAAGGGGGAAAAACTGTTTTTT. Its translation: CASRPGLGKGEKLFF.

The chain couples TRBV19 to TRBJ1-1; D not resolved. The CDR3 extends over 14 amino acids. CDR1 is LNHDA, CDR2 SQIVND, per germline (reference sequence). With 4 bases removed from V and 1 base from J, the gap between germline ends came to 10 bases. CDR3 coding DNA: TGTGCCAGTAGTAGACAAGCCCAGAACACTGAAGCTTTCTTT. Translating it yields CASSRQAQNTEAFF.

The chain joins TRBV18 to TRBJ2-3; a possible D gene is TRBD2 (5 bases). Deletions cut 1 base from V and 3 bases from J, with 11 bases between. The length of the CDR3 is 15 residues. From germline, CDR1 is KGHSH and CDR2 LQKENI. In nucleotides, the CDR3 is TGTGCCAGCTCACCACGGACCGGGGAAACAGATACGCAGTATTTT. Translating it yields CASSPRTGETDTQYF.

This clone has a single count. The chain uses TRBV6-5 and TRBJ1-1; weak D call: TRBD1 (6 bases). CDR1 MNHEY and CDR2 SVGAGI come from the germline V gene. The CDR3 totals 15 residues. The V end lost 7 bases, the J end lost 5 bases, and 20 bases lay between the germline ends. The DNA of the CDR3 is TGTGCCAGCAAGATTATAGGGGGGGTGGGGACTGAAGCTTTCTTT. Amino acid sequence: CASKIIGGVGTEAFF.

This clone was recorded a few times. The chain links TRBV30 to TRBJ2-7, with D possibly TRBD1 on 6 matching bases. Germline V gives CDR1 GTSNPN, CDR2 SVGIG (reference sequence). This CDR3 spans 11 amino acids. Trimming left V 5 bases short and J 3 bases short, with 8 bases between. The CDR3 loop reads CAWSTGYEQYF. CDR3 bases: TGTGCCTGGTCGACAGGCTACGAGCAGTACTTC. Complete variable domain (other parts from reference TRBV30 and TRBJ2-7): SQTIHQWPATLVQPVGSPLSLECTVEGTSNPNLYWYRQAAGRGLQLLFYSVGIGQISSEVPQNLSASRPQDRQFILSSKKLLLSDSGFYLCAWSTGYEQYFGPGTRLTVT.

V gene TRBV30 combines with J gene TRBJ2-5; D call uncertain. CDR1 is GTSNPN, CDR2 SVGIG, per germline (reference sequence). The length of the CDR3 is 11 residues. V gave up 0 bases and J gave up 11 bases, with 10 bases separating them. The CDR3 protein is CAWSVHKEQYF. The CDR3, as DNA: TGTGCCTGGAGTGTACACAAGGAGCAGTACTTC.

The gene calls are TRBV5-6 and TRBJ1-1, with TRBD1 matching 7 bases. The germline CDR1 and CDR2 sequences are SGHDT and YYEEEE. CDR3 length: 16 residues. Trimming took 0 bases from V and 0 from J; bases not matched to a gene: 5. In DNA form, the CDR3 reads TGTGCCAGCAGCTTGGAACAGGGGATTATGAACACTGAAGCTTTCTTT. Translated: CASSLEQGIMNTEAFF.

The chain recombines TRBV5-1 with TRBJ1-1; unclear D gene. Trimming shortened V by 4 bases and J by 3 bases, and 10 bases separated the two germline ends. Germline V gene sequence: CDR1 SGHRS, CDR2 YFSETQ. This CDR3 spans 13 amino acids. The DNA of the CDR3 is TGCGCCAGCAGCCCCCTCCTAGACACTGAAGCTTTCTTT. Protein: CASSPLLDTEAFF. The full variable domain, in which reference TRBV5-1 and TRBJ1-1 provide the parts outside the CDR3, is KAGVTQTPRYLIKTRGQQVTLSCSPISGHRSVSWYQQTPGQGLQFLFEYFSETQRNKGNFPGRFSGRQFSNSRSEMNVSTLELGDSALYLCASSPLLDTEAFFGQGTRLTVV.

CDR3 nucleotide sequence: TGTGCCAGCAGCCCAACGGGAGGGGGTAGCGGGGACCGATACGAGCAGTACTTC. Amino acids: CASSPTGGGSGDRYEQYF. The chain employs TRBV5-6 and TRBJ2-7, with 8 positions matching TRBD2. The CDR3 totals 18 residues. CDR1 and CDR2 from the germline V gene are SGHDT and YYEEEE. Trimming took 4 bases from V and 4 from J; bases not matched to a gene: 19. Based on the CDR3 plus reference TRBV5-6 and TRBJ2-7, the full variable domain is DAGVTQSPTHLIKTRGQQVTLRCSPKSGHDTVSWYQQALGQGPQFIFQYYEEEERQRGNFPDRFSGHQFPNYSSELNVNALLLGDSALYLCASSPTGGGSGDRYEQYFGPGTRLTVT.

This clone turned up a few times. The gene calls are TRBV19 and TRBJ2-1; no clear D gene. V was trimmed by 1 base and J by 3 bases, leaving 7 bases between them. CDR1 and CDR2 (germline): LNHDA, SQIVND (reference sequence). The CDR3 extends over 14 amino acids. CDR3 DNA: TGTGCCAGTAGTATAGGCCACTACTACAATGAGCAGTTCTTC. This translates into CASSIGHYYNEQFF.

CDR3: CASSYPLTGSYEQYF. CDR3 DNA sequence: TGTGCCAGCAGTTACCCACTGACCGGGTCGTACGAGCAGTACTTC. The chain combines TRBV6-5 with TRBJ2-7; D remains unclear. The CDR3 is 15 residues long. Trimming shortened V by 2 bases and J by 4 bases, and 15 bases separated the two germline ends. Germline-derived CDR1 and CDR2 are MNHEY and SVGAGI.

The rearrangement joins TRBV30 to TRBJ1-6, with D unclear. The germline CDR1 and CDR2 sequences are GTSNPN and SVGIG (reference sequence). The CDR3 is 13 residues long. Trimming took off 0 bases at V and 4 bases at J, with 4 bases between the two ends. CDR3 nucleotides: TGTGCCTGGAGTGTGGGGTATAATTCACCCCTCCACTTT. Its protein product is CAWSVGYNSPLHF.

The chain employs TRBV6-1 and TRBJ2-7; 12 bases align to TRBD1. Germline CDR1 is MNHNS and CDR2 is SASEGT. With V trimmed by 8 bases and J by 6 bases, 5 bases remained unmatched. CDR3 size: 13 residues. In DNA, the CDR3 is TGTGCCAGCTTAGGGACAGGGGGCACCGAGCAGTACTTC. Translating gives CASLGTGGTEQYF.

CDR3 coding DNA: TGTGCCAGCTCACCTATGGGCTCCTACGAGCAGTACTTC. It translates to CASSPMGSYEQYF. This sequence joins TRBV18 and TRBJ2-7, with D uncertain. Trimming shortened V by 3 bases and J by 0 bases, and 6 bases separated the two germline ends. Looked up from germline, CDR1 is KGHSH and CDR2 is LQKENI. The length of the CDR3 is 13 residues.

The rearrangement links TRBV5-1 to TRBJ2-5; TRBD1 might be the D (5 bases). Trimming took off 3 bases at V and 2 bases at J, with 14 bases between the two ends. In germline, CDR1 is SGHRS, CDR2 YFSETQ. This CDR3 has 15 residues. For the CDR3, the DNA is TGCGCCAGCAGCTCCTGGGCAGGGCATCAAGAGACCCAGTACTTC. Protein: CASSSWAGHQETQYF.